The next 16 T cell receptor beta chains were all read from a single sample in a study of control samples from healthy donors and cancer patients. Sequencing used immunoSEQ multiplex PCR; TCRdb keeps in-frame clones, though not all of them. The sample shows under 150,000 clones, roughly 91% of them seen only once. The sample taken for sequencing was blood. The receptors were gathered from a man aged 35-49 years in good health.

J is TRBJ1-5 and V is TRBV9; D gene unclear. Trimming shortened V by 3 bases and J by 3 bases, and 13 bases separated the two germline ends. CDR3 length: 15 amino acids. Looked up from germline, CDR1 is SGDLS and CDR2 is YYNGEE. The CDR3 reads CASSGKGIVNQPQHF. CDR3 coding DNA: TGTGCCAGCAGCGGAAAGGGTATCGTCAATCAGCCCCAGCATTTT.

The genes are TRBV4-3 and TRBJ2-1; the match to TRBD2 covers 8 bases. Germline lookup yields CDR1 LGHNA and CDR2 YSLEER. This CDR3 has 15 amino acids. V gave up 1 base and J gave up 2 bases; unmatched junction bases: 1. The CDR3 here is CASSQGLAPYNEQFF. The DNA of the CDR3 is TGCGCCAGCAGCCAAGGACTAGCGCCCTACAATGAGCAGTTCTTC.

This chain connects TRBV20-1 to TRBJ1-3; D may be TRBD1 (6 bases). V lost 3 bases to trimming and J lost 0 bases, with 15 bases between them. The CDR3 totals 16 residues. CDR1 and CDR2 from the germline V gene are DFQATT and SNEGSKA (reference sequence). The CDR3 here is CSASLWGASSGNTIYF. The CDR3 DNA reads TGCAGTGCTAGTTTGTGGGGGGCCAGCTCTGGAAACACCATATATTTT.

This chain joins TRBV7-2 and TRBJ1-6, with TRBD1 matching over 9 bases. CDR1 is SGHTA, CDR2 FQGNSA, per germline. With 1 base clipped from V and 13 bases from J, the junction kept 8 bases outside the gene matches. The CDR3 is 15 residues long. The CDR3 loop reads CASSLGGTGLAPLHF. CDR3 DNA: TGTGCCAGCAGCTTAGGCGGGACAGGGTTGGCGCCCCTCCACTTT.

The V call is TRBV7-2, the J call TRBJ2-2; 7 positions agree with TRBD2. There are 15 residues in the CDR3. Per germline, CDR1 SGHTA and CDR2 FQGNSA. The V gene end was trimmed by 3 bases and the J gene end by 3 bases; junction bases not matched to a gene: 4. DNA of the CDR3: TGTGCCAGCAGCTTTAAGGGGAGGGACACCGGGGAGCTGTTTTTT. Amino acids: CASSFKGRDTGELFF.

V and J are TRBV15 and TRBJ2-5; D remains ambiguous. Trimming shortened V by 0 bases and J by 1 base, and 3 bases separated the two germline ends. Germline V gene data show CDR1 as LNHNV and CDR2 as YYDKDF (reference sequence). The CDR3 covers 13 residues. CDR3 sequence (DNA): TGTGCCACCAGCAGAGATATCCAAGAGACCCAGTACTTC. As protein: CATSRDIQETQYF.

This rearrangement joins TRBV5-1 to TRBJ1-4; 8 nucleotides align to TRBD1. With 4 bases clipped from V and 1 base from J, the junction kept 3 bases outside the gene matches. The CDR3 has 15 amino acids. CDR1 and CDR2 from the germline V gene are SGHRS and YFSETQ. This CDR3 is CASSRTGQTNEKLFF. CDR3 sequence (DNA): TGCGCCAGCAGCCGGACAGGGCAAACTAATGAAAAACTGTTTTTT.

V gene TRBV5-1 combines with J gene TRBJ2-7; 13 bases fit TRBD2. With 4 bases clipped from V and 5 bases from J, the junction kept 9 bases outside the gene matches. CDR1 and CDR2 from the germline V gene are SGHRS and YFSETQ. The CDR3 covers 16 residues. The CDR3 spells CASSRTSGGTQDEQYF. CDR3 DNA sequence: TGCGCCAGCAGCCGGACTAGCGGGGGAACACAGGACGAGCAGTACTTC.

The V and J genes are TRBV7-8 and TRBJ2-2; 8 bases map to TRBD1. The CDR3 sequence is 16 residues long. Germline CDR1 reads SGHVS; CDR2 reads FQNEAQ. V lost 7 bases to trimming and J lost 4 bases; unmatched junction nucleotides: 11. Written as DNA, the CDR3 is TGTGCCAGCAACAGTCCCGGACAGGGAATCACCGGGGAGCTGTTTTTT. Protein product: CASNSPGQGITGELFF. The full variable domain, its missing parts supplied by reference TRBV7-8 and TRBJ2-2, is GAGVSQSPRYKVAKRGQDVALRCDPISGHVSLFWYQQALGQGPEFLTYFQNEAQLDKSGLPSDRFFAERPEGSVSTLKIQRTQQEDSAVYLCASNSPGQGITGELFFGEGSRLTVL.

The chain links TRBV6-1 to TRBJ1-2; TRBD1 is a possible D gene (6 bases). Trimming stripped 5 bases from V and 6 bases from J, with 13 bases between. Looked up from germline, CDR1 is MNHNS and CDR2 is SASEGT. The CDR3 covers 13 residues. The DNA of the CDR3 is TGTGCCAGCAGTTTACAGGGTCGGGATGGCTACACCTTC. This codes for CASSLQGRDGYTF.

The chain joins TRBV2 to TRBJ2-1; 7 bases map to TRBD2. Germline CDR1 SNHLY, CDR2 FYNNEI. The CDR3 runs 15 residues. Trimming at V came to 5 bases and at J to 6 bases, leaving 10 bases not matched to a gene. DNA of the CDR3: TGTGCCAGCAGTCGGTCTAGCGGACACTTCAATGAGCAGTTCTTC. The encoded protein is CASSRSSGHFNEQFF. The full variable domain, rest sourced from reference TRBV2 and TRBJ2-1, is EPEVTQTPSHQVTQMGQEVILRCVPISNHLYFYWYRQILGQKVEFLVSFYNNEISEKSEIFDDQFSVERPDGSNFTLKIRSTKLEDSAMYFCASSRSSGHFNEQFFGPGTRLTVL.

The chain joins TRBV6-1 to TRBJ2-7; D is unresolved. CDR1 MNHNS and CDR2 SASEGT come from the germline V gene. V lost 2 bases and J lost 4, with 3 bases in between. This CDR3 spans 11 amino acids. CDR3 region: CASSEYYEQYF. CDR3 nucleotide sequence: TGTGCCAGCAGTGAATATTACGAGCAGTACTTC.

This rearrangement joins TRBV7-2 to TRBJ2-7; weak D call: TRBD2 (5 bases). This CDR3 spans 15 amino acids. Looked up from germline, CDR1 is SGHTA and CDR2 is FQGNSA. Trimming removed 5 bases from V and 0 bases from J, with 14 bases in between. The CDR3 here is CASSLGVSRSYEQYF. CDR3 bases: TGTGCCAGCAGCCTCGGGGTATCCCGCTCCTACGAGCAGTACTTC. Full variable domain (rest looked up from reference TRBV7-2 and TRBJ2-7): GAGVSQSPSNKVTEKGKDVELRCDPISGHTALYWYRQSLGQGLEFLIYFQGNSAPDKSGLPSDRFSAERTGGSVSTLTIQRTQQEDSAVYLCASSLGVSRSYEQYFGPGTRLTVT.

J is TRBJ2-5 and V is TRBV11-1; 7 bases agree with TRBD1. The CDR3 length is 15 residues. The ends lost 5 bases at V and 5 bases at J; junction bases unmatched: 11. Germline V CDR1 and CDR2: SGHAT, FQDESV (reference sequence). In nucleotides, the CDR3 is TGTGCCAGCAGCGCAACCGCAGGGGGTAGGGAGACCCAGTACTTC. It encodes CASSATAGGRETQYF.

V usage is TRBV20-1 and J usage is TRBJ1-6, with 8 bases that match TRBD1. The length of the CDR3 is 17 residues. CDR1 is DFQATT and CDR2 is SNEGSKA in the germline V gene (reference sequence). Trimming removed 3 bases from V and 10 bases from J; junction bases left unmatched: 17. The CDR3: CSASAGQGARGGSPLHF. The CDR3 coding sequence is TGCAGTGCTAGTGCAGGCCAGGGGGCGCGAGGGGGGTCACCCCTCCACTTT.

This chain links TRBV6-2 or TRBV6-3 with TRBJ1-6; 7 nucleotides align to TRBD1. This CDR3 spans 14 amino acids. With 2 bases clipped from V and 10 bases from J, the junction kept 5 bases outside the gene matches. Germline CDR1 reads MNHEY; CDR2 reads SVGEGT. CDR3 region: CASSYGQGGSPLHF. For the CDR3, the DNA is TGTGCCAGCAGTTACGGGCAGGGGGGCTCACCCCTCCACTTT.